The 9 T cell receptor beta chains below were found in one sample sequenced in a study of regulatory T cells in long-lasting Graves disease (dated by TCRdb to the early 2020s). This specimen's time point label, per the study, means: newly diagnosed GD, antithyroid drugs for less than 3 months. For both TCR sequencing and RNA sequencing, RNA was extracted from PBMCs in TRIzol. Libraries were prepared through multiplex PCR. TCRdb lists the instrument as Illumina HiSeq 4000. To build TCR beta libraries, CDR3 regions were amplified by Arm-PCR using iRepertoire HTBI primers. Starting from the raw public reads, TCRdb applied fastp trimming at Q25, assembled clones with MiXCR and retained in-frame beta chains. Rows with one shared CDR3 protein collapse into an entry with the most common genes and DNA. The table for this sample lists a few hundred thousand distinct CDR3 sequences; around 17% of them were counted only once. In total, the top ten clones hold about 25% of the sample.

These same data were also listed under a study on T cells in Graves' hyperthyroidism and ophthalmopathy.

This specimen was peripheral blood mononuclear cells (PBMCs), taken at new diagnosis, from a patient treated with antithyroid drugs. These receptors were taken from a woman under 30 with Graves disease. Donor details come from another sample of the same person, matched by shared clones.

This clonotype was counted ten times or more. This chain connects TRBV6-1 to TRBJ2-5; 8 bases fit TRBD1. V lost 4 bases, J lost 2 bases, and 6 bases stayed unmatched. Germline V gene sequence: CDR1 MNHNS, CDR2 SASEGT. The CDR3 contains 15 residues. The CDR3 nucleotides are TGTGCCAGCAGTGGGGACAGGCAAAATCAAGAGACCCAGTACTTC. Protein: CASSGDRQNQETQYF.

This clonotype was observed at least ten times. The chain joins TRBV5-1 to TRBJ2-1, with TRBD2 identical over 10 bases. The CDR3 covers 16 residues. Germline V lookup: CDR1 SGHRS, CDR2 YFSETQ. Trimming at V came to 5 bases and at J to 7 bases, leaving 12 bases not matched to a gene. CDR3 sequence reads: CASRTDPSGRGNEQFF. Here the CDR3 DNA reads TGCGCCAGCAGGACCGACCCCAGCGGGAGGGGAAATGAGCAGTTCTTC.

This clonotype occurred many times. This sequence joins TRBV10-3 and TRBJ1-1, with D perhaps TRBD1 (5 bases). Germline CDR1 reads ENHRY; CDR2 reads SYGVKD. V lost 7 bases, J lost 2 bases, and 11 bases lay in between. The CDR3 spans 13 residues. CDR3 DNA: TGTGCCATCAAACCAAGGGGAAACACTGAAGCTTTCTTT. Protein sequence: CAIKPRGNTEAFF.

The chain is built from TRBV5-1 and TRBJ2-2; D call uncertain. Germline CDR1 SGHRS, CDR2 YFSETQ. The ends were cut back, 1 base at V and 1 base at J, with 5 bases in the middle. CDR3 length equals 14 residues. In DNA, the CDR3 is TGCGCCAGCAGCTTGCAACAGAACACCGGGGAGCTGTTTTTT. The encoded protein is CASSLQQNTGELFF. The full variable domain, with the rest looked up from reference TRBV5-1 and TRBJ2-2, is KAGVTQTPRYLIKTRGQQVTLSCSPISGHRSVSWYQQTPGQGLQFLFEYFSETQRNKGNFPGRFSGRQFSNSRSEMNVSTLELGDSALYLCASSLQQNTGELFFGEGSRLTVL.

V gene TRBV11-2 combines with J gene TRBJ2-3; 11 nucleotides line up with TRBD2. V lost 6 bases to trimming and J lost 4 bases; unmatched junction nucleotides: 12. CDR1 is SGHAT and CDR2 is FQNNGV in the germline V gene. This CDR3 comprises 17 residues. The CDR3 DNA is TGTGCCAGCAGATATACTAGCGGGAGTGTTAGCTCAGATACGCAGTATTTT. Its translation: CASRYTSGSVSSDTQYF.

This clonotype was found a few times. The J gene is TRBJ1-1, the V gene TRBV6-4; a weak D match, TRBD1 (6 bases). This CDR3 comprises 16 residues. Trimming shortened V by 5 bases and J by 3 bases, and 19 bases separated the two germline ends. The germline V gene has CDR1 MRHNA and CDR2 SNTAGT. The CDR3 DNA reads TGTGCCAGCAGTTCGACCGGGACAACTGGTCACACTGAAGCTTTCTTT. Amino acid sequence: CASSSTGTTGHTEAFF.

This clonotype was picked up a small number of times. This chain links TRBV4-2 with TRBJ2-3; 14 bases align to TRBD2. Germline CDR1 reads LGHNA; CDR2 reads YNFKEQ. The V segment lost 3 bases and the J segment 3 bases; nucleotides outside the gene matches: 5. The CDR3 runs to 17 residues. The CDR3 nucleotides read TGTGCCAGCAGCCATGGGACTAGCGGGAGTATGACAGATACGCAGTATTTT. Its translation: CASSHGTSGSMTDTQYF.

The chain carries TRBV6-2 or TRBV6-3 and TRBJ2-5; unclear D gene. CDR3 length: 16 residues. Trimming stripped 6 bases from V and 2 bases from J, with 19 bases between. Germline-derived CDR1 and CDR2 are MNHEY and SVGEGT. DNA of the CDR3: TGTGCCAGCAGCTTTAGGGTTGGAATTGTACAAGAGACCCAGTACTTC. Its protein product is CASSFRVGIVQETQYF.

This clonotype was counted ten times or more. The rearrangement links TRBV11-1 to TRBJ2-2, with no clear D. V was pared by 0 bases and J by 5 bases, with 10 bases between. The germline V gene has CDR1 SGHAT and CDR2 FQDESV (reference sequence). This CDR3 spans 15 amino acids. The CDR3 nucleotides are TGTGCCAGCAGCTTAGCTCGTGTAAAGACCGGGGAGCTGTTTTTT. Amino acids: CASSLARVKTGELFF.